A single sample is the source of the 23 T cell receptor beta chains below, sequenced in a study of blood T cell repertoires in COVID-19. Produced via immunoSEQ multiplex PCR; TCRdb's table is partial and in-frame only. The data contain about 120,000 clones, over 75% of them singletons. Specimen: peripheral blood. These receptors all stem from a man older than 75 with active or convalescent COVID-19.

The J gene is TRBJ2-1, the V gene TRBV7-3; TRBD2 matches at 10 bases. The junction had 7 bases not matched to a gene; V was cut back by 5 bases and J by 6 bases. Germline CDR1 reads SGHTA; CDR2 reads FQGTGA. The CDR3 totals 15 residues. CDR3 bases: TGTGCCAGCAGCATCCTAGCGGGAGTGGGCAATGAGCAGTTCTTC. Amino acid sequence: CASSILAGVGNEQFF. The entire variable domain, with the rest obtained from reference TRBV7-3 and TRBJ2-1, is as follows: GAGVSQTPSNKVTEKGKYVELRCDPISGHTALYWYRQSLGQGPEFLIYFQGTGAADDSGLPNDRFFAVRPEGSVSTLKIQRTERGDSAVYLCASSILAGVGNEQFFGPGTRLTVL.

The table lists this clone with a few counts. This chain connects TRBV7-3 to TRBJ1-2; 7 bases agree with TRBD1. Germline trimming cut 1 base from V and 8 bases from J; bases unmatched to any gene: 7. Germline V lookup: CDR1 SGHTA, CDR2 FQGTGA. This CDR3 comprises 14 residues. Here the CDR3 reads CASSLNKGAGGYTF. The CDR3 DNA follows: TGTGCCAGCAGCTTAAATAAGGGGGCCGGGGGCTACACCTTC. The variable domain in full, completed from reference TRBV7-3 and TRBJ1-2, reads GAGVSQTPSNKVTEKGKYVELRCDPISGHTALYWYRQSLGQGPEFLIYFQGTGAADDSGLPNDRFFAVRPEGSVSTLKIQRTERGDSAVYLCASSLNKGAGGYTFGSGTRLTVV.

This chain connects TRBV27 to TRBJ2-5; the D gene is possibly TRBD2 (6 bases). The CDR3 is made up of 14 amino acids. Germline V gene data show CDR1 as MNHEY and CDR2 as SMNVEV (reference sequence). Trimming shortened V by 6 bases and J by 2 bases, and 13 bases separated the two germline ends. CDR3 in DNA: TGTGCCAGCAGGGGGACTCCGGCACAAGAGACCCAGTACTTC. This encodes CASRGTPAQETQYF.

The chain uses TRBV6-6 and TRBJ2-7; 9 bases are a match to TRBD2. Trimming took 7 bases from V and 7 from J; bases not matched to a gene: 8. CDR3 length: 13 residues. Germline V gene sequence: CDR1 MNHNY, CDR2 SVGAGI (reference sequence). The CDR3 is CASNLRLAGEQYF. In nucleotides, the CDR3 is TGTGCCAGCAACCTCCGGCTAGCGGGGGAGCAGTACTTC.

This sequence joins TRBV27 and TRBJ1-5; D not resolved. CDR1 and CDR2 (germline): MNHEY, SMNVEV (reference sequence). V was cut by 8 bases and J by 2 bases, with 19 bases left in between. The CDR3 consists of 16 residues. The CDR3 protein is CASRRTGSVGNQPQHF. The CDR3, as DNA: TGTGCCAGCCGACGGACTGGGAGCGTTGGCAATCAGCCCCAGCATTTT.

The V gene is TRBV28, the J gene TRBJ2-2; 9 nucleotides line up with TRBD2. J gave up 7 bases and V 6 bases, and 6 bases lay outside the gene matches. Germline values: CDR1 MDHEN, CDR2 SYDVKM. The CDR3 has 14 amino acids. CDR3 in amino acids: CASSLAGDGGELFF. The CDR3 nucleotides are TGTGCCAGCAGCTTAGCGGGGGATGGCGGGGAGCTGTTTTTT.

The chain links TRBV6-5 to TRBJ1-2, with 8 bases fitting TRBD1. Germline trimming cut 2 bases from V and 5 bases from J; bases unmatched to any gene: 7. The V gene's germline CDR1 is MNHEY and CDR2 SVGAGI. This CDR3 has 15 residues. The CDR3 loop reads CASSYGQGAGYGYTF. The CDR3 DNA is TGTGCCAGCAGTTACGGTCAGGGGGCAGGGTATGGCTACACCTTC.

The rearrangement links TRBV5-6 to TRBJ2-5; D remains ambiguous. The germline CDR1 and CDR2 sequences are SGHDT and YYEEEE. CDR3 length: 12 amino acids. With 2 bases removed from V and 4 bases from J, the gap between germline ends came to 6 bases. DNA for the CDR3: TGTGCCAGCAGCTTTTCGGGAGAGACCCAGTACTTC. Amino acid sequence: CASSFSGETQYF.

This rearrangement joins TRBV12-3 or TRBV12-4 to TRBJ1-2; maybe TRBD1 (5 bases). There are 13 residues in the CDR3. V shed 7 bases and J shed 7 bases, with 16 bases lying between them. For the CDR3, the DNA is TGTGCCAGCAACACCGGGGGGGGAACTGGCTACACCTTC. Residues: CASNTGGGTGYTF.

The chain uses TRBV27 and TRBJ2-5, with TRBD1 matching over 7 bases. CDR1 and CDR2 from the germline V gene are MNHEY and SMNVEV (reference sequence). Unmatched junction bases numbered 7, after V lost 5 bases and J lost 4 bases. The CDR3 sequence is 14 residues long. Here the CDR3 DNA reads TGTGCCAGCAGTACAAGACAGGGAAGAGAGACCCAGTACTTC. Its translation is CASSTRQGRETQYF.

This clone was seen a handful of times. The V gene is TRBV5-1, the J gene TRBJ1-1, with 9 bases aligning to TRBD1. V lost 2 bases to trimming and J lost 1 base; unmatched junction nucleotides: 6. This CDR3 has 16 amino acids. In germline, CDR1 is SGHRS, CDR2 YFSETQ. The CDR3 here is CASSLRNRGPNTEAFF. The CDR3 nucleotides are TGCGCCAGCAGCTTAAGAAACAGGGGGCCGAACACTGAAGCTTTCTTT.

This clone has just one count. The chain carries TRBV12-3 or TRBV12-4 and TRBJ1-1; 7 nucleotides match TRBD1. Trimming removed 6 bases from V and 7 bases from J; junction bases left unmatched: 5. The CDR3 extends over 12 amino acids. The CDR3 here is CASRLTGNEAFF. CDR3 coding DNA: TGTGCCAGCAGGCTGACAGGGAATGAAGCTTTCTTT.

V usage is TRBV5-4 and J usage is TRBJ1-6; maybe TRBD1 (5 bases). The CDR3 contains 15 residues. CDR1 is SGHNT and CDR2 is YYREEE in the germline V gene (reference sequence). Trimming removed 0 bases from V and 5 bases from J, with 9 bases in between. In DNA form, the CDR3 reads TGTGCCAGCAGCTTGGAACCAGGGCATAATTCACCCCTCCACTTT. This codes for CASSLEPGHNSPLHF. The variable domain in full, with the rest retrieved from reference TRBV5-4 and TRBJ1-6, is ETGVTQSPTHLIKTRGQQVTLRCSSQSGHNTVSWYQQALGQGPQFIFQYYREEENGRGNFPPRFSGLQFPNYSSELNVNALELDDSALYLCASSLEPGHNSPLHFGNGTRLTVT.

The chain uses TRBV29-1 and TRBJ2-5; 10 nucleotides align to TRBD2. This CDR3 comprises 15 residues. With 1 base clipped from V and 5 bases from J, the junction kept 7 bases outside the gene matches. CDR1 and CDR2 (germline): SQVTM, ANQGSEA. In DNA form, the CDR3 reads TGCAGCGTTGAAGGGCTAGCGGGAGTAGGGGAGACCCAGTACTTC. Its translation is CSVEGLAGVGETQYF.

CDR3 nucleotide sequence: TGTGCCAGCAGGCGGGATCCTTACTCCTACGAGCAGTACTTC. It encodes CASRRDPYSYEQYF. This chain connects TRBV6-5 to TRBJ2-7, with D perhaps TRBD2 (6 bases). Per the germline V gene, CDR1 is MNHEY and CDR2 is SVGAGI. The CDR3 covers 14 residues. V lost 6 bases to trimming and J lost 0 bases, with 12 bases between them.

The chain is built from TRBV24-1 and TRBJ2-1; 9 positions agree with TRBD2. The CDR3 spans 16 residues. CDR1 KGHDR and CDR2 SFDVKD come from the germline V gene. V lost 6 bases, J lost 2 bases, and 7 bases stayed unmatched. This CDR3 reads CATSPSGEGPYNEQFF. As DNA, the CDR3 is TGTGCCACCAGTCCTAGCGGGGAGGGGCCCTACAATGAGCAGTTCTTC.

This sequence joins TRBV27 and TRBJ2-7, with TRBD1 matching 9 bases. V shed 9 bases and J 6 bases; nucleotides not matched to a gene: 0. This CDR3 region has 10 residues. In germline, CDR1 is MNHEY, CDR2 SMNVEV (reference sequence). DNA for the CDR3: TGTGCCAGGGACAGGGGCGAGCAGTACTTC. It yields the protein CARDRGEQYF.

The chain is built from TRBV25-1 and TRBJ2-1, with 9 bases lining up with TRBD2. In germline, CDR1 is MGHDK, CDR2 SYGVNS. Trimming took 3 bases from V and 6 from J; bases not matched to a gene: 15. CDR3 length equals 18 residues. CDR3 sequence: CASSDGAGAIAGVNEQFF. Written as DNA, the CDR3 is TGTGCCAGCAGTGACGGGGCAGGGGCGATAGCGGGAGTCAATGAGCAGTTCTTC.

The genes are TRBV7-9 and TRBJ2-7; tentative D call: TRBD1 (5 bases). The V gene's germline CDR1 is SEHNR and CDR2 FQNEAQ (reference sequence). The CDR3 consists of 13 residues. V gave up 3 bases and J gave up 4 bases, with 10 bases separating them. DNA for the CDR3: TGTGCCAGCAGCTTCGCCCAGGGTTACGAGCAGTACTTC. This gives the protein CASSFAQGYEQYF.

The chain is built from TRBV5-1 and TRBJ1-2, with D perhaps TRBD1 (6 bases). Germline V CDR1 and CDR2: SGHRS, YFSETQ. Trimming left V 1 base short and J 4 bases short, with 11 bases between. The CDR3 is 14 amino acids. The CDR3 DNA follows: TGCGCCAGCAGCTTGCGGCAGGGGATCTATGGCTACACCTTC. The encoded protein is CASSLRQGIYGYTF.

This chain links TRBV7-8 with TRBJ1-5; possibly TRBD1 for D (5 bases). The CDR3 totals 15 residues. Trimming pared 1 base from V and 2 bases from J, leaving 9 bases between. The V gene's germline CDR1 is SGHVS and CDR2 FQNEAQ. In nucleotides, the CDR3 is TGTGCCAGCAGCTTAGGGTTACAGGGCAATCAGCCCCAGCATTTT. Amino acids: CASSLGLQGNQPQHF.

This rearrangement joins TRBV15 to TRBJ2-7; D might be TRBD2 (5 bases). V gave up 6 bases and J gave up 6 bases, with 24 bases separating them. Germline V lookup: CDR1 LNHNV, CDR2 YYDKDF (reference sequence). The CDR3 has 16 amino acids. Here the CDR3 reads CATRLFAGGLLSEQYF. Here the CDR3 DNA reads TGTGCCACCAGGCTCTTCGCGGGCGGGCTCCTGTCCGAGCAGTACTTC.

The CDR3 region has the DNA TGTGCCAGCAGCCAAGAACTAGCGGAGCTACCCGCTAGCACAGATACGCAGTATTTT. Translation: CASSQELAELPASTDTQYF. The chain joins TRBV3-1 (or the pseudogene TRBV3-2) to TRBJ2-3; 8 nucleotides match TRBD2. The CDR3 runs 19 residues. Germline loops: CDR1 LGHDT, CDR2 YNNKEL (reference sequence). V dropped 0 bases and J dropped 0; count of bases not matched to a gene: 11.